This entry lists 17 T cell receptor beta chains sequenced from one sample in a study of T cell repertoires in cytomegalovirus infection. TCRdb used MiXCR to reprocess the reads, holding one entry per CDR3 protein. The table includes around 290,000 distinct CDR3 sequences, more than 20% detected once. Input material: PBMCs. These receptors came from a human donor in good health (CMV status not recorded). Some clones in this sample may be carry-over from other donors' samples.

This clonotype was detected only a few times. The CDR3 region is CASSLSVGMGETQYF. The DNA of the CDR3 is TGTGCCAGCAGTTTATCGGTGGGGATGGGAGAGACCCAGTACTTC. The chain couples TRBV28 to TRBJ2-5; D gene unclear. Germline loops: CDR1 MDHEN, CDR2 SYDVKM. Trimming took 1 base from V and 4 from J, leaving 13 bases between them. The CDR3 is made up of 15 amino acids.

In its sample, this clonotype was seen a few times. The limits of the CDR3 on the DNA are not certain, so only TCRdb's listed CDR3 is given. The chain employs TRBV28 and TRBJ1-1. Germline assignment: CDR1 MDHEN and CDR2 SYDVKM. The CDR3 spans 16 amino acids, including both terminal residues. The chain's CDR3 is CASSPRVGTGNTEAFF.

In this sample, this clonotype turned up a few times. In nucleotides, the CDR3 is TGTGCCAGCAGCCAAGAAAGGGGCACCGTTTCCTACGAGCAGTACTTC. Amino acids: CASSQERGTVSYEQYF. J is TRBJ2-7 and V is TRBV14; possible D gene TRBD1, 5 bases. Trimming shortened V by 0 bases and J by 1 base, and 13 bases separated the two germline ends. The CDR3 loop spans 16 amino acids. CDR1 and CDR2 (germline): SGHDN, FVKESK.

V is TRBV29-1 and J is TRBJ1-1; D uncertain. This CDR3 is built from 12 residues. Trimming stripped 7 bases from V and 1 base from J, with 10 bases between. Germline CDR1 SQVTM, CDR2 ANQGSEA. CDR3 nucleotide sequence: TGCAGCGCACGGGGAGCGAACACTGAAGCTTTCTTT. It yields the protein CSARGANTEAFF.

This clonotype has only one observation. The DNA for the CDR3 is TGCGCCAGCAGCCATGGACAGGGGGGAGAGCAGTACTTC. This gives the protein CASSHGQGGEQYF. The rearrangement joins TRBV5-1 to TRBJ2-7; 10 bases agree with TRBD1. This CDR3 comprises 13 residues. CDR1 and CDR2 from the germline V gene are SGHRS and YFSETQ. The J segment lost 7 bases and the V segment lost 4 bases, leaving 5 bases of the junction unmatched. The full variable domain, in which reference TRBV5-1 and TRBJ2-7 provide the parts outside the CDR3, is KAGVTQTPRYLIKTRGQQVTLSCSPISGHRSVSWYQQTPGQGLQFLFEYFSETQRNKGNFPGRFSGRQFSNSRSEMNVSTLELGDSALYLCASSHGQGGEQYFGPGTRLTVT.

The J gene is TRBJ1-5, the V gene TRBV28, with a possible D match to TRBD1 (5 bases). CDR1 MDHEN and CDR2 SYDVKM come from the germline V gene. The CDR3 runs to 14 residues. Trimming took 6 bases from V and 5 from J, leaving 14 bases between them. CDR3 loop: CASRPTGGDQPQHF. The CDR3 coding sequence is TGTGCCAGCAGGCCCACCGGGGGGGATCAGCCCCAGCATTTT.

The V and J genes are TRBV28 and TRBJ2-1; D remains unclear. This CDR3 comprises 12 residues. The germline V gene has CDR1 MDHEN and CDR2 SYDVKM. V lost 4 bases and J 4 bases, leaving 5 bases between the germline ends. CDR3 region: CASSSYYNEQFF. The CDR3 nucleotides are TGTGCCAGCAGTTCCTATTACAATGAGCAGTTCTTC.

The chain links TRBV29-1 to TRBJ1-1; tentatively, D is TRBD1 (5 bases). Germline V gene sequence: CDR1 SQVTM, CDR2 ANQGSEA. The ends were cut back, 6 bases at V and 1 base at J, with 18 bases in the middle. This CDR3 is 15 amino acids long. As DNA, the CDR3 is TGCAGCGTCGGACCCCGGGACGGTTGGAACACTGAAGCTTTCTTT. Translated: CSVGPRDGWNTEAFF.

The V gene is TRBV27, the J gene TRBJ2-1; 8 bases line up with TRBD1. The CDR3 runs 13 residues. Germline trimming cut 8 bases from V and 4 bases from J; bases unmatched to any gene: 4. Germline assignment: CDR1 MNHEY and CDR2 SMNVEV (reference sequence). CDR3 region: CASRDRLYNEQFF. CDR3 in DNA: TGTGCCAGCCGGGACAGGTTATACAATGAGCAGTTCTTC.

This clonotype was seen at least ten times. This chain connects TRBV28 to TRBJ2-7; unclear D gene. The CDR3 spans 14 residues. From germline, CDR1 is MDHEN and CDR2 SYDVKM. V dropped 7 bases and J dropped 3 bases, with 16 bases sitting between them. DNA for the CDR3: TGTGCCAGCACTTCTGGACGGCGATTCTACGAGCAGTACTTC. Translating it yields CASTSGRRFYEQYF.

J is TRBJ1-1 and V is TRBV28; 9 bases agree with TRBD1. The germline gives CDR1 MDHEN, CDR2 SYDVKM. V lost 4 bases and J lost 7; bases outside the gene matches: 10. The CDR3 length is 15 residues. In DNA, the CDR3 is TGTGCCAGCAGTTCCGGACAGGGGCGGAGTAGTGAAGCTTTCTTT. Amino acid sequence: CASSSGQGRSSEAFF.

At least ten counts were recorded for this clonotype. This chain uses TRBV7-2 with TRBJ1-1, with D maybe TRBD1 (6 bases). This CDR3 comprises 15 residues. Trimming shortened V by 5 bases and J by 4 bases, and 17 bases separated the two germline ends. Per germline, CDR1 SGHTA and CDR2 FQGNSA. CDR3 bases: TGTGCCAGCAGCCCGACCGACAGGTACGCCACTGAAGCTTTCTTT. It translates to CASSPTDRYATEAFF.

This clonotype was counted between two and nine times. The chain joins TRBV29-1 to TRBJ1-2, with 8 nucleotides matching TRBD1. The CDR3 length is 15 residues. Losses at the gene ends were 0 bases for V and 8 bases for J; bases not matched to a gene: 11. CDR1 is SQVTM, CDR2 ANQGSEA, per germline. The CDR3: CSVEDRSQGASGYTF. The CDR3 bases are TGCAGCGTTGAAGATAGGTCGCAGGGGGCGAGCGGCTACACCTTC. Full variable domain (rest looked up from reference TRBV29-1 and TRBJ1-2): SAVISQKPSRDICQRGTSLTIQCQVDSQVTMMFWYRQQPGQSLTLIATANQGSEATYESGFVIDKFPISRPNLTFSTLTVSNMSPEDSSIYLCSVEDRSQGASGYTFGSGTRLTVV.

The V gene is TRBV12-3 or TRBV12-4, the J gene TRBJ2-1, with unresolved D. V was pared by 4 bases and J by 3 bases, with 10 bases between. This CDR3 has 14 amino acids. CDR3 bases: TGTGCCAGCAGTTCCAACGACATCTACAATGAGCAGTTCTTC. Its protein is CASSSNDIYNEQFF.

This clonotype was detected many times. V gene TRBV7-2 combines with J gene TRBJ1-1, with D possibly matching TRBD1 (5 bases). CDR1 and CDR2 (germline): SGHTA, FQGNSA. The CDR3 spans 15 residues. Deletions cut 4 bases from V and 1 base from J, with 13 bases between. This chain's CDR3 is CASSWRDGWNTEAFF. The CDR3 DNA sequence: TGTGCCAGCAGCTGGCGGGACGGATGGAACACTGAAGCTTTCTTT. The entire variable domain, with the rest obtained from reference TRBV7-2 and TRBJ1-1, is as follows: GAGVSQSPSNKVTEKGKDVELRCDPISGHTALYWYRQSLGQGLEFLIYFQGNSAPDKSGLPSDRFSAERTGGSVSTLTIQRTQQEDSAVYLCASSWRDGWNTEAFFGQGTRLTVV.

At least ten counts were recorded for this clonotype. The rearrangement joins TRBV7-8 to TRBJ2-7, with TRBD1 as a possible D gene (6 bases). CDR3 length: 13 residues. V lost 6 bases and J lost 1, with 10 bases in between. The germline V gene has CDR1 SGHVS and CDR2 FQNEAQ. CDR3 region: CASRFGQSYEQYF. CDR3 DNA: TGTGCCAGCAGATTTGGACAGTCCTACGAGCAGTACTTC.

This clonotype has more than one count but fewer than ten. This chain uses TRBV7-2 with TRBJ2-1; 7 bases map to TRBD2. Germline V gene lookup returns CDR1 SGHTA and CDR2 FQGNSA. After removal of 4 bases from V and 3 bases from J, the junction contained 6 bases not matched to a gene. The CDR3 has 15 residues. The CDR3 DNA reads TGTGCCAGCAGCTCTGGACTAGTTGTCTACAATGAGCAGTTCTTC. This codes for CASSSGLVVYNEQFF.